This passage covers 19 T cell receptor beta chains from one sample sequenced in a study of regulatory T cells in long-lasting Graves disease. Indicated time point: newly diagnosed GD, antithyroid drugs for less than 3 months. From RNA extracted from PBMCs, the TCR library was made. HTBI primers from iRepertoire and Arm-PCR of CDR3 regions yielded the TCR beta libraries. MiXCR was run by TCRdb on the multiplex PCR reads, yielding one entry per CDR3 protein. The sample carries 550,000 to 700,000 distinct CDR3 sequences, about 16% recorded once. Another study also made use of these data, one on T cells in Graves' hyperthyroidism and ophthalmopathy.

Material: peripheral blood mononuclear cells (PBMCs), obtained at new diagnosis, from a patient treated with antithyroid drugs. These receptors came from a man aged 18 to 30 with Graves disease.

This clonotype was counted many times. V usage is TRBV12-3 or TRBV12-4 and J usage is TRBJ2-1, with D uncertain. V lost 7 bases, J lost 0 bases, and 13 bases lay in between. CDR3 length equals 15 residues. The CDR3 spells CASNTGSSSYNEQFF. The CDR3 nucleotides read TGTGCCAGCAATACGGGCTCCAGCTCCTACAATGAGCAGTTCTTC.

This clonotype was found many times. The J gene is TRBJ1-1, the V gene TRBV25-1; the D is unclear. Germline V gene data show CDR1 as MGHDK and CDR2 as SYGVNS. V lost 1 base, J lost 3 bases, and 6 bases lay in between. The CDR3 spans 13 residues. The CDR3 coding sequence is TGTGCCAGCAGTGAATTCGGGTACACTGAAGCTTTCTTT. Translation: CASSEFGYTEAFF.

This clonotype was seen more than once but under ten times. CDR3 bases: TGTGCCAGCGAGGGGGTAGCGGAGCAGTTCTTC. Encoded protein: CASEGVAEQFF. J is TRBJ2-1 and V is TRBV6-2 or TRBV6-3, with D possibly being TRBD1 (6 bases). V was trimmed by 8 bases and J by 10 bases, leaving 12 bases between them. The CDR3 totals 11 residues. Germline CDR1 is MNHEY and CDR2 is SVGEGT.

The sample holds many counts of this clonotype. The rearrangement uses TRBV7-9 and TRBJ2-1, with 8 bases fitting TRBD2. Per the germline V gene, CDR1 is SEHNR and CDR2 is FQNEAQ (reference sequence). Trimming at V came to 5 bases and at J to 1 base, leaving 7 bases not matched to a gene. The CDR3 loop spans 16 amino acids. The CDR3 nucleotides read TGTGCCAGCAGCCGTCGGGTAGCGGGGTCCTACAATGAGCAGTTCTTC. This sequence encodes CASSRRVAGSYNEQFF.

Many counts were recorded for this clonotype. V gene TRBV2 combines with J gene TRBJ1-1, with D hard to call. V lost 2 bases, J lost 5 bases, and 9 bases lay in between. The germline V gene has CDR1 SNHLY and CDR2 FYNNEI. The CDR3 has 13 residues. CDR3 protein: CASSESDLTEAFF. In DNA, the CDR3 is TGTGCCAGCAGTGAATCGGATTTAACTGAAGCTTTCTTT.

This clonotype was counted between two and nine times. This rearrangement joins TRBV2 to TRBJ1-4, with TRBD1 matching 9 bases. CDR1 and CDR2 (germline): SNHLY, FYNNEI. The J segment lost 3 bases and the V segment lost 6 bases, leaving 5 bases of the junction unmatched. The CDR3 is 15 residues long. CDR3 amino acids: CASSLDRGPNEKLFF. The CDR3 DNA is TGTGCCAGCAGCCTGGACAGGGGACCTAATGAAAAACTGTTTTTT. The variable domain in full, completed from reference TRBV2 and TRBJ1-4, reads EPEVTQTPSHQVTQMGQEVILRCVPISNHLYFYWYRQILGQKVEFLVSFYNNEISEKSEIFDDQFSVERPDGSNFTLKIRSTKLEDSAMYFCASSLDRGPNEKLFFGSGTQLSVL.

V is TRBV30 and J is TRBJ2-2; D could derive from TRBD1 or TRBD2 (6 bases each). Trimming pared 0 bases from V and 4 bases from J, leaving 15 bases between. The CDR3 has 16 residues. CDR1 is GTSNPN and CDR2 is SVGIG in the germline V gene (reference sequence). The CDR3 spells CAWSVLGGASTGELFF. The CDR3 coding sequence is TGTGCCTGGAGTGTATTGGGGGGCGCGAGCACCGGGGAGCTGTTTTTT. Full variable domain (missing parts from reference TRBV30 and TRBJ2-2): SQTIHQWPATLVQPVGSPLSLECTVEGTSNPNLYWYRQAAGRGLQLLFYSVGIGQISSEVPQNLSASRPQDRQFILSSKKLLLSDSGFYLCAWSVLGGASTGELFFGEGSRLTVL.

This clonotype was recorded a few times. The chain has TRBV7-6 and TRBJ2-7; possible D gene TRBD1, 6 bases. V lost 6 bases and J lost 0, with 18 bases in between. The CDR3 runs to 16 residues. Germline CDR1 SGHVS, CDR2 FNYEAQ. CDR3 nucleotide sequence: TGTGCCAGCAGTTTGTCCCTGGAAGGGGGCTCCTACGAGCAGTACTTC. Its translation is CASSLSLEGGSYEQYF.

To note about this clonotype: A far larger clone is one base from this, pointing to a likely read error. The genes are TRBV20-1 and TRBJ2-1; D may match TRBD1 or TRBD2 (5 bases each). This CDR3 contains 17 residues. V lost 2 bases to trimming and J lost 10 bases, with 27 bases between them. Germline V gene sequence: CDR1 DFQATT, CDR2 SNEGSKA (reference sequence). CDR3 amino acids: CSARPLTQGPGLYEQFF. The CDR3 coding sequence is TGCAGTGCTAGACCCTTGACCCAGGGACCGGGGCTTTACGAGCAGTTCTTC.

This clonotype came up a few times. The chain joins TRBV2 to TRBJ2-1; D possibly corresponds to TRBD1 (5 bases). This CDR3 comprises 13 residues. With 2 bases removed from V and 12 bases from J, the gap between germline ends came to 14 bases. Germline V gene lookup returns CDR1 SNHLY and CDR2 FYNNEI. CDR3 sequence: CASSEQKAQGQFF. CDR3 in DNA: TGTGCCAGCAGTGAACAAAAGGCCCAGGGGCAGTTCTTC.

With regard to this clonotype: Given a much more abundant clone one base away, this may be a read error. The chain links TRBV5-1 to TRBJ2-2, with D perhaps TRBD1 (5 bases). The length of the CDR3 is 15 residues. CDR1 SGHRS and CDR2 YFSETQ come from the germline V gene. CDR3 nucleotides: TGCGCCAGCAGCCCCACAGGTTTCAACACCGAGGAGCTGTTTTTT. Translating it yields CASSPTGFNTEELFF.

In its sample, this clonotype was seen many times. This rearrangement joins TRBV28 to TRBJ2-7; D assignment may be TRBD1 or TRBD2 (5 bases each). This CDR3 has 12 residues. CDR1 and CDR2 (germline): MDHEN, SYDVKM. Trimming removed 11 bases from V and 4 bases from J, with 15 bases in between. This CDR3 reads CAEGPGPYEQYF. In nucleotides, the CDR3 is TGTGCCGAGGGTCCAGGGCCATACGAGCAGTACTTC. The variable domain in full, with the rest retrieved from reference TRBV28 and TRBJ2-7, is DVKVTQSSRYLVKRTGEKVFLECVQDMDHENMFWYRQDPGLGLRLIYFSYDVKMKEKGDIPEGYSVSREKKERFSLILESASTNQTSMYLCAEGPGPYEQYFGPGTRLTVT.

As regards this clonotype: A much more abundant neighbour one base away suggests this may be a read error. The gene calls are TRBV11-2 and TRBJ2-5; 9 positions match TRBD1. Gene TRBJ2-1 matches the end of the DNA better, so the J call may be wrong. Germline-derived CDR1 and CDR2 are SGHAT and FQNNGV. This CDR3 contains 17 residues. The CDR3 protein is CASRGPGQGRGYNKQFF. The CDR3 nucleotides are TGTGCCAGCAGGGGACCGGGACAGGGTAGGGGTTACAATAAGCAGTTCTTC.

This sequence joins TRBV20-1 and TRBJ2-3; D not resolved. From germline, CDR1 is DFQATT and CDR2 SNEGSKA (reference sequence). Trimming pared 0 bases from V and 0 bases from J, leaving 10 bases between. The CDR3 covers 15 residues. The CDR3 region has the DNA TGCAGTGCTAGAGATTTAGGAAAGAGCACAGATACGCAGTATTTT. Amino acids: CSARDLGKSTDTQYF.

This clonotype has a count of ten or more. The rearrangement joins TRBV7-3 to TRBJ2-1, with 12 bases identical to TRBD2. Germline V gene data show CDR1 as SGHTA and CDR2 as FQGTGA. With 5 bases clipped from V and 9 bases from J, the junction kept 5 bases outside the gene matches. This CDR3 spans 14 amino acids. The CDR3 region is CASSPSGRAGEQFF. The CDR3 DNA follows: TGTGCCAGCAGCCCTAGCGGGAGGGCCGGTGAGCAGTTCTTC.

This chain links TRBV27 with TRBJ2-2, with D maybe TRBD1 (5 bases). This CDR3 has 14 residues. V lost 6 bases, J lost 6 bases, and 14 bases lay in between. Germline V gene sequence: CDR1 MNHEY, CDR2 SMNVEV (reference sequence). CDR3 sequence: CASRLSQGAGELFF. CDR3 nucleotide sequence: TGTGCCAGCAGGCTGTCCCAAGGGGCCGGGGAGCTGTTTTTT.

At least ten counts were recorded for this clonotype. This rearrangement joins TRBV18 to TRBJ2-3; 10 bases line up with TRBD1. The junction had 4 bases not matched to a gene; V was cut back by 3 bases and J by 1 base. The CDR3 totals 16 residues. Germline V gives CDR1 KGHSH, CDR2 LQKENI. CDR3 in amino acids: CASSPAGTGGTDTQYF. In DNA, the CDR3 is TGTGCCAGCTCACCGGCCGGGACAGGGGGCACAGATACGCAGTATTTT.

This clonotype was seen more than once but under ten times. Here the CDR3 reads CASSQNAGGTWDEQYF. The CDR3 nucleotides are TGCGCCAGCAGCCAAAATGCGGGGGGGACATGGGACGAGCAGTACTTC. The gene calls are TRBV4-1 and TRBJ2-7, with 9 bases fitting TRBD2. V lost 2 bases, J lost 5 bases, and 10 bases stayed unmatched. The CDR3 runs 16 residues. Germline V gene data show CDR1 as MGHRA and CDR2 as YSYEKL.

About this clonotype itself: This could be a read error, since a much larger clone is one nucleotide away. The CDR3 region is CASSLGSSLAGEKLFF. CDR3 in DNA: TGTGCCAGCAGCTTAGGCAGCAGTCTAGCCGGTGAAAAACTGTTTTTT. V gene TRBV13 combines with J gene TRBJ1-4; D gene ambiguous. Deletions cut 0 bases from V and 7 bases from J, with 15 bases between. The CDR3 loop spans 16 amino acids. Germline assignment: CDR1 PRHDT and CDR2 FYEKMQ (reference sequence). The full variable domain, rest sourced from reference TRBV13 and TRBJ1-4, is AAGVIQSPRHLIKEKRETATLKCYPIPRHDTVYWYQQGPGQDPQFLISFYEKMQSDKGSIPDRFSAQQFSDYHSELNMSSLELGDSALYFCASSLGSSLAGEKLFFGSGTQLSVL.